At least ten counts were recorded for the clone carrying this T cell receptor beta chain. TCRdb used MiXCR to reprocess the 5' RACE reads, holding one entry per CDR3 protein. The table includes 32,000 or so distinct CDR3 sequences, about 6% detected once. The data were obtained in a study of early T cells in non-severe SARS-CoV-2 infection. The sequenced sample consisted of whole blood. This TCR was sampled from an adult who was a healthcare worker with PCR-confirmed SARS-CoV-2 infection or an uninfected control (not recorded which).

CDR3 DNA: TGTGCCAGCACCCTACCAGGGATGTCTTACTATGGCTACACCTTC. This gives the protein CASTLPGMSYYGYTF. The chain carries TRBV7-9 and TRBJ1-2; tentatively, D is TRBD1 (5 bases). Between the trimmed V and J ends, which lost 7 bases and 3 bases, there was a span of 18 bases. CDR1 is SEHNR and CDR2 is FQNEAQ in the germline V gene (reference sequence). The CDR3 extends over 15 amino acids.